This T cell receptor beta chain comes out of a study of blood T cell repertoires in COVID-19. Study-level information: Material from acute and convalescent COVID-19 was sourced from the United States, Italy and Spain. Sample material is recorded as cDNA or gDNA derived from T cells, B-cell-depleted T cells, or PBMCs.

Original analysis: The authors estimated nucleated cell counts from reference gene primer amplification. Repertoires were generated with immunoSEQ multiplex PCR, while TCRdb's copy carries only in-frame clones and drops some. D and trimming were read from the DNA, whereas the V and J calls and clone size are those reported in that table. This table holds roughly 260,000 clones, 87% found once. The CDR3 spans 16 residues. The V gene's germline CDR1 is SGDLS and CDR2 YYNGEE. The trim removed 0 bases at V and 7 bases at J, leaving 5 bases unmatched. The source is a woman aged 50 to 65 who had recovered from COVID-19. The sequencing input was peripheral blood. This chain uses TRBV9 with TRBJ2-2, with 11 bases lining up with TRBD2. DNA of the CDR3: TGTGCCAGCAGCGTAGGGCTAGCGGGAGGAATCGGGGAGCTGTTTTTT. This sequence encodes CASSVGLAGGIGELFF.